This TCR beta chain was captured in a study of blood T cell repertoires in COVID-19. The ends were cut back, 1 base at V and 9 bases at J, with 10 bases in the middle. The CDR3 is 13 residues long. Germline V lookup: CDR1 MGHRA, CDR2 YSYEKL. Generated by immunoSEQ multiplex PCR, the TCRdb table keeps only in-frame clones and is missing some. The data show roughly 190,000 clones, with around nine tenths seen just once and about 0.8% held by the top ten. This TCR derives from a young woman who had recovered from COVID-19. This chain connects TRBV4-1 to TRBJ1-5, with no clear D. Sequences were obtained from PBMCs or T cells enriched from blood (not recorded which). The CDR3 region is CASSQVGSGPQHF. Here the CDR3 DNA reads TGCGCCAGCAGCCAAGTTGGGAGCGGGCCCCAGCATTTT.